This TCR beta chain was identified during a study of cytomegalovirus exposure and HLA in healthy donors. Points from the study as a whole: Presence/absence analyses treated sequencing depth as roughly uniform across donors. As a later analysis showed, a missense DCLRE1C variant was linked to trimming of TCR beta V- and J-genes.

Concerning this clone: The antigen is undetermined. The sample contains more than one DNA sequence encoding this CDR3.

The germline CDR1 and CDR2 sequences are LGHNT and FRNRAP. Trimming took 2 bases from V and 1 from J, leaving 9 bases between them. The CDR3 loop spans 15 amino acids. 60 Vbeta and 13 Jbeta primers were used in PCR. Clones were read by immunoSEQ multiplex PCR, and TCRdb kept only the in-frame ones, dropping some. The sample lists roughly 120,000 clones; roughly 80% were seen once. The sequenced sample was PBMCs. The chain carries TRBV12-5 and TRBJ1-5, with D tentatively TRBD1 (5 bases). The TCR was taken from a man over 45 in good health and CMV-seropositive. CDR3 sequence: CASGLQGSSNQPQHF. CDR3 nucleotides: TGTGCTAGTGGTTTGCAGGGCAGCAGCAATCAGCCCCAGCATTTT.